A single sample gave rise to the 20 T cell receptor beta chains below, sequenced in a study of T cell clonality in common variable immunodeficiency (dated by TCRdb to about 2015). Libraries were prepared through the immunoSEQ multiplex PCR assay. Here the immuneACCESS table is served through TCRdb, limited to in-frame sequences with V and J called. Missing clones are a known gap in these copies; in checked studies unresolved V genes cover under half, and the rest lacks a known reason. This sample holds 50,000 or so clones in total, without any singletons. The top ten constitute approximately 6.2% of the sample. Sequencing was performed on peripheral blood mononuclear cells. The receptor set was obtained from a person aged 18 to 70 in good health.

The sample holds many counts of this clone. One end of the junction varies from germline; a read error may be responsible. The CDR3 reads CASSQEDSGGARGYEQYF. The part of the CDR3 DNA that was read is TGCGCCAGCAGCCAAGAGGATAGCGGGGGAGCGCGCGGTTACGAG. The rearrangement uses TRBV4-2 and TRBJ2-7; 9 nucleotides line up with TRBD2. The CDR3 end is not reached by the read, which stops 3 residues before it; the germline J gene fills it in. The CDR3 is 18 amino acids. Germline V gene data show CDR1 as LGHNA and CDR2 as YNFKEQ.

This clone was counted many times. The read comes to an end 3 residues before the CDR3 does, leaving the germline J gene to fill in the end. This chain uses TRBV20-1 with TRBJ1-2; 9 bases fit TRBD1. V dropped 6 bases and J dropped 6; count of bases not matched to a gene: 8. Germline CDR1 DFQATT, CDR2 SNEGSKA (reference sequence). The CDR3 totals 13 residues. The sequenced part of the CDR3 DNA is TGCAGTGCCCTAACCGGGACAGGGAATGGC. Translating gives CSALTGTGNG. In full, the CDR3 reads CSALTGTGNGYTF.

This clone was seen ten or more times. The DNA ends 3 residues before the CDR3 does, and the rest of the CDR3 is filled in from the germline J gene. The chain couples TRBV19 to TRBJ2-1; TRBD2 is a possible D gene (7 bases). The ends were cut back, 4 bases at V and 4 bases at J, with 11 bases in the middle. The CDR3 is made up of 14 amino acids. Germline assignment: CDR1 LNHDA and CDR2 SQIVND (reference sequence). CDR3 DNA, as far as it was read: TGTGCCAGTAGTAGCGGGGGCGCTTACAATGAG. Encoded protein: CASSSGGAYNE. The full CDR3 reads CASSSGGAYNEQFF.

This clone was observed at least ten times. Read coverage stops 3 residues before the CDR3 terminus; the germline J gene supplies the remainder. At the DNA level, this CDR3 is encoded by other sequences in the same sample as well. V and J are TRBV29-1 and TRBJ1-2; TRBD1 might be the D (6 bases). Between the trimmed V and J ends, which lost 6 bases and 4 bases, there was a span of 9 bases. CDR3 length: 11 amino acids. CDR1 and CDR2 (germline): SQVTM, ANQGSEA. CDR3 DNA (partial): TGCAGCGTGGGAGGGGGCTATGGC. This sequence encodes CSVGGGYG. Given in full, the CDR3 is CSVGGGYGYTF.

This clone was found many times. Read sequence stops 3 residues before the CDR3 end, and the germline J gene provides the missing end. This chain joins TRBV5-4 and TRBJ1-2; no reliable D call. The CDR3 loop spans 14 amino acids. In germline, CDR1 is SGHNT, CDR2 YYREEE (reference sequence). The V end lost 4 bases, the J end lost 6 bases, and 16 bases lay between the germline ends. CDR3 DNA (partial): TGTGCCAGCAGCCCAAATACGGGTTTTGATGGC. Translating gives CASSPNTGFDG. The full CDR3 protein reads CASSPNTGFDGYTF.

Concerning this clone: The DNA ends 3 residues before the CDR3 does, and the rest of the CDR3 is filled in from the germline J gene. The chain has TRBV7-2 and TRBJ1-2; a weak D match, TRBD1 (6 bases). The germline gives CDR1 SGHTA, CDR2 FQGNSA. This CDR3 region has 14 residues. This CDR3 reads CASSLATGRDTYTF. The sequenced part of the CDR3 DNA is TGTGCCAGCAGCTTAGCGACAGGAAGAGATACC.

This clone was detected ten times or more. The read terminates 3 residues ahead of where the CDR3 ends, so the germline J gene completes it. The chain joins TRBV11-2 to TRBJ2-5; TRBD1 matches 8 bases. Germline loops: CDR1 SGHAT, CDR2 FQNNGV. V dropped 5 bases and J dropped 3; count of bases not matched to a gene: 5. This CDR3 is built from 14 residues. The CDR3 loop is CASSPTGEEETQYF. The CDR3 DNA, read in part, is TGTGCCAGCAGCCCGACAGGGGAGGAAGAGACC.

This clone was detected only a few times. The read ends 3 residues shy of where the CDR3 ends; the end is completed using the germline J gene. The chain recombines TRBV18 with TRBJ2-7, with 9 positions matching TRBD1. The length of the CDR3 is 15 residues. The germline gives CDR1 KGHSH, CDR2 LQKENI. V shed 3 bases, J shed 3 bases, and the junction held 6 bases outside the gene matches. CDR3: CASSPAQGAGYEQYF. The sequenced part of the CDR3 DNA is TGTGCCAGCTCACCCGCACAGGGGGCTGGCTACGAG.

This clone was seen repeatedly, ten times or more. From the germline J gene comes the end of the CDR3, since the read stops 3 residues before it. The rearrangement joins TRBV5-5 to TRBJ1-2; 7 positions agree with TRBD1. CDR3 length equals 12 residues. Germline CDR1 and CDR2: SGHKS and YYEKEE (reference sequence). The CDR3 protein is CASSFTGEDYTF. The CDR3 bases that were read are TGTGCCAGCAGCTTTACAGGGGAAGAC. Supplemented by reference TRBV5-5 and TRBJ1-2, the full variable domain reads DAGVTQSPTHLIKTRGQQVTLRCSPISGHKSVSWYQQVLGQGPQFIFQYYEKEERGRGNFPDRFSARQFPNYSSELNVNALLLGDSALYLCASSFTGEDYTFGSGTRLTVV.

There are many counts of this clone. The read ends 3 residues before the CDR3 terminus; that terminus is restored from the germline J gene. The chain links TRBV5-4 to TRBJ2-2, with D possibly being TRBD2 (5 bases). The V end lost 4 bases, the J end lost 7 bases, and 11 bases lay between the germline ends. In germline, CDR1 is SGHNT, CDR2 YYREEE (reference sequence). The CDR3 extends over 13 amino acids. The sequenced part of the CDR3 DNA is TGTGCCAGCAGCCCCGACCGGGGCGGGGAG. Translation: CASSPDRGGE. The full CDR3 sequence reads CASSPDRGGELFF.

This clone has at least ten counts. The sequenced fragment ends 3 residues before the CDR3 boundary, so the rest is inferred from the germline J gene. V usage is TRBV6-2 or TRBV6-3 and J usage is TRBJ1-1; possible D gene TRBD1, 5 bases. With 3 bases removed from V and 7 bases from J, the gap between germline ends came to 15 bases. The CDR3 contains 14 residues. CDR1 is MNHEY and CDR2 is SVGEGT in the germline V gene. The CDR3 spells CASSYFGGISEAFF. Incomplete CDR3 DNA: TGTGCCAGCAGTTATTTTGGGGGGATCAGTGAA.

This clone was seen ten or more times. The read ends 3 residues shy of where the CDR3 ends; the end is completed using the germline J gene. The chain is built from TRBV20-1 and TRBJ1-6; perhaps TRBD1 as D (5 bases). The germline gives CDR1 DFQATT, CDR2 SNEGSKA (reference sequence). The CDR3 contains 16 residues. V was trimmed by 2 bases and J by 5 bases, leaving 16 bases between them. The sequenced CDR3 bases are TGCAGTGCTAGACCTGTAGGGGCGGAACATAATTCACCC. It is translated as CSARPVGAEHNSP. The CDR3 reads in full as CSARPVGAEHNSPLHF.

This clone was seen repeatedly, ten times or more. The observed sequence ends 3 residues before the CDR3 terminus, with the missing tail filled in from the germline J gene. This chain connects TRBV6-1 to TRBJ1-2; a weak D match, TRBD1 (5 bases). The germline V and J ends were trimmed by 4 bases and 5 bases, with 14 bases remaining between them. Germline V gene data show CDR1 as MNHNS and CDR2 as SASEGT. This CDR3 has 14 residues. The CDR3 loop reads CASSAISDSYGYTF. CDR3 DNA (partial): TGTGCCAGCAGTGCGATCTCCGACAGTTATGGC.

In the case of this clone: The CDR3 end lies 3 residues beyond the end of the read and is filled in from the germline J gene. The chain uses TRBV11-2 and TRBJ2-2; 8 positions agree with TRBD1. Per the germline V gene, CDR1 is SGHAT and CDR2 is FQNNGV. This CDR3 has 14 amino acids. The CDR3 DNA, read in part, is TGTGCCAGCAGCTTGGACAGGGTTAATTCACCG. It translates to CASSLDRVNSP. The entire CDR3 protein reads CASSLDRVNSPLFF.

In this sample, this clone turned up many times. The part of the CDR3 DNA that was read is TGCAGTGCTACAGACAGGGAAATCACCTACGAG. This codes for CSATDREITYE. The entire CDR3 reads CSATDREITYEQYF. The chain has TRBV20-1 and TRBJ2-7; 7 bases agree with TRBD1. The read finishes 3 residues shy of the CDR3 end, and the germline J gene is used to complete it. The trim removed 4 bases at V and 2 bases at J, leaving 8 bases unmatched. Germline values: CDR1 DFQATT, CDR2 SNEGSKA (reference sequence). There are 14 residues in the CDR3.

There are many counts of this clone. The CDR3 end lies 3 residues beyond the end of the read and is filled in from the germline J gene. The chain combines TRBV29-1 with TRBJ2-2; 9 bases are a match to TRBD2. Germline V gene data show CDR1 as SQVTM and CDR2 as ANQGSEA. The length of the CDR3 is 16 residues. V gave up 2 bases and J gave up 2 bases; unmatched junction bases: 6. CDR3 loop: CSVELLAGHNTGELFF. CDR3 bases read: TGCAGCGTTGAATTGCTAGCGGGGCATAACACCGGGGAG.

By share, this clone ranks as large. The CDR3 is cut off 3 residues early in the read; its end comes from the germline J gene. V and J are TRBV5-4 and TRBJ2-3, with a possible D match to TRBD2 (5 bases). The V end was cut by 4 bases, the J end by 0 bases, with 9 bases between. Per the germline V gene, CDR1 is SGHNT and CDR2 is YYREEE (reference sequence). The length of the CDR3 is 14 residues. The CDR3 DNA, read in part, is TGTGCCAGCAGCACCCGGACTAGCACAGATACG. It is translated as CASSTRTSTDT. The entire CDR3 sequence reads CASSTRTSTDTQYF.

This clone occurred many times. The CDR3 end lies 3 residues beyond the end of the read and is filled in from the germline J gene. The rearrangement uses TRBV20-1 and TRBJ1-5; D gene ambiguous. CDR1 DFQATT and CDR2 SNEGSKA come from the germline V gene (reference sequence). Deletions cut 3 bases from V and 6 bases from J, with 15 bases between. The CDR3 runs 14 residues. CDR3 residues: CSARGRSLGQPQHF. The covered CDR3 bases are TGCAGTGCTAGGGGCAGAAGCCTGGGTCAGCCC.

This clone appeared many times. The CDR3 is cut off 3 residues early in the read; its end comes from the germline J gene. The chain combines TRBV20-1 with TRBJ1-4; tentative D call: TRBD1 (6 bases). Looked up from germline, CDR1 is DFQATT and CDR2 is SNEGSKA (reference sequence). CDR3 length equals 15 residues. The CDR3 here is CSAKRGGGQNSPLFF. CDR3 DNA, as far as it was read: TGCAGTGCTAAAAGAGGTGGCGGACAGAATTCACCA.

In the case of this clone: The read is 3 residues too short to cover the CDR3 end, so that end is filled in from the germline J gene. The J gene is TRBJ2-3, the V gene TRBV7-8; TRBD1 matches at 8 bases. Per germline, CDR1 SGHVS and CDR2 FQNEAQ. This CDR3 spans 15 amino acids. This chain's CDR3 is CASSADRDRNQPQYF. Partial CDR3 DNA: TGTGCCAGCAGCGCGGACAGGGATCGCAATCAGCCG.